Listed here is a single T cell receptor (beta chain). Participant age was roughly 18 to 100 years, and participants resided in fewer than 25 US areas. In assigning cohorts, the study relied on participant-reported clinical history. The data stem from a study of blood T cell repertoires in COVID-19. Background on the study: Acute and convalescent COVID-19 samples came from the United States, Italy and Spain. T cells, B-cell-depleted T cells, or PBMCs provided the cDNA or gDNA that served as material.

This CDR3 is built from 15 residues. Trimming removed 6 bases from V and 3 bases from J, with 15 bases in between. In germline, CDR1 is SNHLY, CDR2 FYNNEI. The table came from immunoSEQ multiplex PCR; TCRdb's copy has only in-frame clones and leaves some out. The sample holds approximately 230,000 clones, about 91% seen once. Sequencing was done on a sample of PBMCs or T cells enriched from blood (not recorded which). The TCR originated in a woman between 45 and 60 years old with acute COVID-19. The chain has TRBV2 and TRBJ1-3; D unresolved. CDR3 nucleotides: TGTGCCAGCAGCCCCTTCGAGGGAGGTGGAAACACCATATATTTT. This codes for CASSPFEGGGNTIYF.